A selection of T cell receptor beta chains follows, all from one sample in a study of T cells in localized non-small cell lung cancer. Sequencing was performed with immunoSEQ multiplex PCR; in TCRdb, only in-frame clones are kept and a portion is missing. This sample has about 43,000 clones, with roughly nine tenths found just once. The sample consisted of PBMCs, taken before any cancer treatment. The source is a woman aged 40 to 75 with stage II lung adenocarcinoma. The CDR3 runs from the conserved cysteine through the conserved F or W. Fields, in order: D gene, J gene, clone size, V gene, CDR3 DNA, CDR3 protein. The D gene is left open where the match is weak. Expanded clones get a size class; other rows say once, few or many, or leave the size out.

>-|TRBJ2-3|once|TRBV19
TGTGCCAGTAGTATAAAGGGAGATACGCAGTATTTT
CASSIKGDTQYF
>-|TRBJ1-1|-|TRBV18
TGTGCCAGCTCACCAGACAGGAAGAACACTGAAGCTTTCTTT
CASSPDRKNTEAFF
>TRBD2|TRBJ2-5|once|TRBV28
TGTGCCAGCGGACTAGCGGGACCCATCGAAGAGACCCAGTACTTC
CASGLAGPIEETQYF
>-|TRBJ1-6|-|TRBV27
TGTGCCAGCAGTTTAGGGATTTCCTATAATTCACCCCTCCACTTT
CASSLGISYNSPLHF
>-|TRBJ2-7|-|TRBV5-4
TGTGCCAGCAGCTTAAGTGACTACGAGCAGTACTTC
CASSLSDYEQYF
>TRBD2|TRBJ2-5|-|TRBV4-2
TGTGCCAGCAGCCGGGAGGGACTAGTGGCCGAGACCCAGTACTTC
CASSREGLVAETQYF
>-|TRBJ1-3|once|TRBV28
TGTGCCACTGGCCAGCCAGCCTCTGGAAACACCATATATTTT
CATGQPASGNTIYF
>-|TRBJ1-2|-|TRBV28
TGTGCCAGCAGACCCCAAGGGGAATATGGCTACACCTTC
CASRPQGEYGYTF
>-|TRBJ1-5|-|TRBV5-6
TGTGCCAGCAGCCCTGGGGTAGCCCCAGGCAATCAGCCCCAGCATTTT
CASSPGVAPGNQPQHF
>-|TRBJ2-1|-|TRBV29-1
TGCAGCGCCCGGGAAGGCGGTCACAATGAGCAGTTCTTC
CSAREGGHNEQFF
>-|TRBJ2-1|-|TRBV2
TGTGCCAGCAGATCTGGCACCGGGAGACCGGGACTGTCACCTCTTCGATCCTACAATGAGCAGTTCTTC
CASRSGTGRPGLSPLRSYNEQFF
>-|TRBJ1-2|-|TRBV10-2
TGCGCCAGCAGTGAGTTAACTACAGGGTCCAATGGCTACACCTTC
CASSELTTGSNGYTF
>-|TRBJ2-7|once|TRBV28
TGTGCCAGCAGTCCCCCTTATTCGCCCACGACAGTGGCCTACGAGCAGTACTTC
CASSPPYSPTTVAYEQYF
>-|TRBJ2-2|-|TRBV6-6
TGTGCCAGCTCAAAGGGACAGAACACCGGGGAGCTGTTTTTT
CASSKGQNTGELFF
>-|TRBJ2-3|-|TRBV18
TGTGCCAGCTCACCGGTTTCAAGGCAGGGGATTCACGATACGCAGTATTTT
CASSPVSRQGIHDTQYF